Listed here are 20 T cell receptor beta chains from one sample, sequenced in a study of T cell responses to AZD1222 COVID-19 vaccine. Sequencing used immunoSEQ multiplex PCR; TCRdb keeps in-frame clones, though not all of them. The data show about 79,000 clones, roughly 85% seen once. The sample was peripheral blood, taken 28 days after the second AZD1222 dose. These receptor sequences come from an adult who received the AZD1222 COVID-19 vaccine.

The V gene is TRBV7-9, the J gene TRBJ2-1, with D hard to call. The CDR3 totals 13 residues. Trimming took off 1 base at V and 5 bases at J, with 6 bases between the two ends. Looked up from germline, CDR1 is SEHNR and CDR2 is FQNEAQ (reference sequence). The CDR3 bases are TGTGCCAGCAGCTTAGGGCAGAACAATGAGCAGTTCTTC. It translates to CASSLGQNNEQFF.

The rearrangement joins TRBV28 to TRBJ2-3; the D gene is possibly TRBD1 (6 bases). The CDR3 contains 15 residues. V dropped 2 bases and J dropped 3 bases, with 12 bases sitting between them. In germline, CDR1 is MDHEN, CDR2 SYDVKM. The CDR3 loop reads CASSLRDTGTDTQYF. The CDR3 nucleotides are TGTGCCAGCAGTTTAAGGGATACAGGGACAGATACGCAGTATTTT.

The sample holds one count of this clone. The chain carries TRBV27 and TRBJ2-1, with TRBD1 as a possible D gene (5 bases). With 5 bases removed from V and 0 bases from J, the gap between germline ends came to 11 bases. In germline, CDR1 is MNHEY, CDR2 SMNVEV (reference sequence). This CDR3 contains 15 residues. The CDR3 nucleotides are TGTGCCAGCAGTCCTGGGGCCGGCTCCTACAATGAGCAGTTCTTC. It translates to CASSPGAGSYNEQFF.

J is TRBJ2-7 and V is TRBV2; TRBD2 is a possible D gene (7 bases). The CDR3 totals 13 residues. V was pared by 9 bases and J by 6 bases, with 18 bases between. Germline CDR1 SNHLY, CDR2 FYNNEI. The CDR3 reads CASTGGQSGEQYF. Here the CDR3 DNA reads TGTGCCAGTACGGGAGGACAGAGCGGCGAGCAGTACTTC.

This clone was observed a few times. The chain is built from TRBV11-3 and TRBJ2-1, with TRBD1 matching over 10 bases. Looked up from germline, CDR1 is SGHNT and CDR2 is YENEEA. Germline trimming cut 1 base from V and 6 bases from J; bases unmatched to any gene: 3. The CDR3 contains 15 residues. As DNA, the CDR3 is TGTGCCAGCAGCTTAGCCGGGACAGGGGTCAATGAGCAGTTCTTC. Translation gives CASSLAGTGVNEQFF.

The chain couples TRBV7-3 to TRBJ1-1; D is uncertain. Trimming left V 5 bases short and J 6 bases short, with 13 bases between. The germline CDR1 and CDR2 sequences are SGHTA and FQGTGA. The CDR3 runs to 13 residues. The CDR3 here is CASSRYESSEAFF. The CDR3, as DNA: TGTGCCAGCAGCCGATACGAGAGTTCTGAAGCTTTCTTT.

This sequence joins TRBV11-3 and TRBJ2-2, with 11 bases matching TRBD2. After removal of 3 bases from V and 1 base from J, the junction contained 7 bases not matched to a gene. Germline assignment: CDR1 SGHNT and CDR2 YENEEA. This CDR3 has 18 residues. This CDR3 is CASSFRTSGFGNTGELFF. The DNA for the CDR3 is TGTGCCAGCAGCTTTCGGACTAGCGGGTTTGGGAACACCGGGGAGCTGTTTTTT.

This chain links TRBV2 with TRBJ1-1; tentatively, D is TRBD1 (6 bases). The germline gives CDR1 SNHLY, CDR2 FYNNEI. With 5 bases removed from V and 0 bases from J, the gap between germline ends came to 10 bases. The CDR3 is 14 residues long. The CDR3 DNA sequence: TGTGCCAGCAGTAGAGGACAGATGAACACTGAAGCTTTCTTT. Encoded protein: CASSRGQMNTEAFF.

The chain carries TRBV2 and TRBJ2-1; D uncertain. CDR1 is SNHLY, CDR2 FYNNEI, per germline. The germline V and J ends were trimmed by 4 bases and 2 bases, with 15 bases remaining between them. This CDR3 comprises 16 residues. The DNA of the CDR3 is TGTGCCAGCAGTGTACTGGTAGGCCATACCTACAATGAGCAGTTCTTC. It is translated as CASSVLVGHTYNEQFF.

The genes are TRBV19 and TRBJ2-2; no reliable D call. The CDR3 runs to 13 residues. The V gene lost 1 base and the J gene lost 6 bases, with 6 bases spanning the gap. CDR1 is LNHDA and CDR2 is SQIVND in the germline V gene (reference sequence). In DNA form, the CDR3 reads TGTGCCAGTAGTATAGGTCTAGCCGGGGAGCTGTTTTTT. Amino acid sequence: CASSIGLAGELFF.

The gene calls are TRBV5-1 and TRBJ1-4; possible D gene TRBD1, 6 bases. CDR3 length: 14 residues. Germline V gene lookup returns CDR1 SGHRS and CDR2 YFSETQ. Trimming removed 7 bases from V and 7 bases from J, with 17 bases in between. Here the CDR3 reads CASCPAGAGEKLFF. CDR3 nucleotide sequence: TGCGCCAGCTGTCCGGCGGGGGCCGGTGAAAAACTGTTTTTT.

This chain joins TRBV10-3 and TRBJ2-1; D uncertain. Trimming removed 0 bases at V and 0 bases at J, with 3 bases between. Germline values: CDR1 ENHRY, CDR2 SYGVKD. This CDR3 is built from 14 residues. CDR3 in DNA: TGTGCCATCAGTGAGTCTGGCTCCTACAATGAGCAGTTCTTC. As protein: CAISESGSYNEQFF.

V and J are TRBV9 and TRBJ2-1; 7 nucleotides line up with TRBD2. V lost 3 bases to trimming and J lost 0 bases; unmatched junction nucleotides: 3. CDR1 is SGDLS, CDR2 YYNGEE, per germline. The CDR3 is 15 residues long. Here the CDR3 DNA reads TGTGCCAGCAGCGCGGGGAGGGGCTCCTACAATGAGCAGTTCTTC. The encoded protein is CASSAGRGSYNEQFF.

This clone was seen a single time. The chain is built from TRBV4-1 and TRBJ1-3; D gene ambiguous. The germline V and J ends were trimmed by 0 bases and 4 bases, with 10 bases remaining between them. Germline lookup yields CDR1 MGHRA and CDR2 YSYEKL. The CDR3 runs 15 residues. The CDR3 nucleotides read TGCGCCAGCAGCCAAGAGTCACACGGCGGAAACACCATATATTTT. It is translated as CASSQESHGGNTIYF.

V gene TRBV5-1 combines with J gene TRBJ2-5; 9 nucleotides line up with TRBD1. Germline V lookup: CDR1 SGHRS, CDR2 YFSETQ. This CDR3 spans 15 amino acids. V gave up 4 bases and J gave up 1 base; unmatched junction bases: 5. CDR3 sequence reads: CASSMDRGFQETQYF. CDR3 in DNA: TGCGCCAGCAGCATGGACAGGGGATTCCAAGAGACCCAGTACTTC.

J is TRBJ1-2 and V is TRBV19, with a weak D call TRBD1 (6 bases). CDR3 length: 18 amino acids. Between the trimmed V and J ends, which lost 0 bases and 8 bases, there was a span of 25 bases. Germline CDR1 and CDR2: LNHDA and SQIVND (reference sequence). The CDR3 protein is CASSIEPGESTSQGGYTF. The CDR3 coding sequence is TGTGCCAGTAGTATAGAACCAGGGGAGTCCACCTCTCAGGGCGGCTACACCTTC.

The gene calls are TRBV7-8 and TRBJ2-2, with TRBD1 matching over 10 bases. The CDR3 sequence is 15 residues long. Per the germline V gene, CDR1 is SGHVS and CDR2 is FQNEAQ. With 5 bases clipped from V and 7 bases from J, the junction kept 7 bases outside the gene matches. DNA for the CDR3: TGTGCCAGCAGCAATGGACAGGGGGAGGTCGGGGAGCTGTTTTTT. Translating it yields CASSNGQGEVGELFF.

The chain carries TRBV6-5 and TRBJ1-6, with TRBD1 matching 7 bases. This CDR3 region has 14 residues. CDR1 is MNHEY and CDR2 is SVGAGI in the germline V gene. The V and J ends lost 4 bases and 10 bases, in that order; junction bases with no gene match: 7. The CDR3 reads CASSFRDSQSPLHF. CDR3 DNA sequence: TGTGCCAGCAGTTTCCGGGACAGCCAGTCACCCCTCCACTTT.

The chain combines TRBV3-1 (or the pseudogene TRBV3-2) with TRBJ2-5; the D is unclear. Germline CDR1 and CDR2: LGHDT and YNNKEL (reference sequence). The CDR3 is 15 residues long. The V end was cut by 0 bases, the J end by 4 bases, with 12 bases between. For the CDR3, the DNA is TGTGCCAGCAGCCAAGATCCGATTCCGGGAGAGACCCAGTACTTC. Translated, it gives CASSQDPIPGETQYF.

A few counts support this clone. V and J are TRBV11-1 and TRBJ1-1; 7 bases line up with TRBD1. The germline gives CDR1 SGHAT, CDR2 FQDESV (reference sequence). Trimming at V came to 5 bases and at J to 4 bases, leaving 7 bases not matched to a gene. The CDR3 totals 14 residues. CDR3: CASSKGGVSTEAFF. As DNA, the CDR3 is TGTGCCAGCAGCAAAGGGGGCGTGAGCACTGAAGCTTTCTTT.